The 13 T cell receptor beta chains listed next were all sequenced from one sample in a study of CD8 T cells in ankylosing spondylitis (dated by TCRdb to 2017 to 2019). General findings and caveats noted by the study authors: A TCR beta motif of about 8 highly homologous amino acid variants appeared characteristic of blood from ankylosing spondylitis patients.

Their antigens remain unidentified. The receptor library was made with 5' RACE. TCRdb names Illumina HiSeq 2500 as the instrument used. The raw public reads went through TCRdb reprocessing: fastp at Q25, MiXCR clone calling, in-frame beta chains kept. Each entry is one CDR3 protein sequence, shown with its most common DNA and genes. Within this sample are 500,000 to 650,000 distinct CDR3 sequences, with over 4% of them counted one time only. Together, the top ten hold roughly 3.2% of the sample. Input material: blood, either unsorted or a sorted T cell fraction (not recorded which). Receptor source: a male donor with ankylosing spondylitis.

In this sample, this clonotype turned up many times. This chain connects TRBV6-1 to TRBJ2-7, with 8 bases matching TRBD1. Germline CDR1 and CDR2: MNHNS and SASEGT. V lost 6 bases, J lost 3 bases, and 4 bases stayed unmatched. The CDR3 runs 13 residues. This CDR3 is CASRPTGDYEQYF. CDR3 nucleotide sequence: TGTGCCAGCAGACCGACAGGGGACTACGAGCAGTACTTC.

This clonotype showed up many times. The CDR3 DNA sequence: TGTGCCAGCAGTTGGACGGGCAGGGAGACCCAGTACTTC. It codes for CASSWTGRETQYF. The genes are TRBV12-3 or TRBV12-4 and TRBJ2-5; no firm D call. The CDR3 extends over 13 amino acids. Between the trimmed V and J ends, which lost 4 bases and 5 bases, there was a span of 11 bases.

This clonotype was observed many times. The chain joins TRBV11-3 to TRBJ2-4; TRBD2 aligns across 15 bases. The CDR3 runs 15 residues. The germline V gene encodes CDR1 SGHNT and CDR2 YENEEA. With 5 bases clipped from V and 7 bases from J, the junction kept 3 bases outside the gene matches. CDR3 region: CASSVGLAGGNIQYF. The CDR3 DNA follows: TGTGCCAGCAGCGTCGGACTAGCGGGAGGGAACATTCAGTACTTC.

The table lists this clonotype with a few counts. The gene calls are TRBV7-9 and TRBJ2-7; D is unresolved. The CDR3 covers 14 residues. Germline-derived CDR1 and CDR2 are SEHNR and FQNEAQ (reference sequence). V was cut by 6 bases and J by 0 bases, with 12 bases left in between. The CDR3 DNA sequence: TGTGCCAGCAGGCCCTCCGGGCCCTCCTACGAGCAGTACTTC. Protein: CASRPSGPSYEQYF.

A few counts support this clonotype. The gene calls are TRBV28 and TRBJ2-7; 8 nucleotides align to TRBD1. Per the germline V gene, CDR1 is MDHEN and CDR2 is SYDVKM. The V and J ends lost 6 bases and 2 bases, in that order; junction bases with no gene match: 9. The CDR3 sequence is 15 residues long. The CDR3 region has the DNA TGTGCCAGCAGCCCCGGAGGGGACAGGACCTACGAGCAGTACTTC. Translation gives CASSPGGDRTYEQYF.

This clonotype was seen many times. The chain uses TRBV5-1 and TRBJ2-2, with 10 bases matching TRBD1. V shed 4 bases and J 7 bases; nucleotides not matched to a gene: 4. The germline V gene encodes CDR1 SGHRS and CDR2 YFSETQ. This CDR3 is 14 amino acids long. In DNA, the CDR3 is TGCGCCAGCAGCCTGGGACAGGGGAACGGGGAGCTGTTTTTT. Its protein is CASSLGQGNGELFF.

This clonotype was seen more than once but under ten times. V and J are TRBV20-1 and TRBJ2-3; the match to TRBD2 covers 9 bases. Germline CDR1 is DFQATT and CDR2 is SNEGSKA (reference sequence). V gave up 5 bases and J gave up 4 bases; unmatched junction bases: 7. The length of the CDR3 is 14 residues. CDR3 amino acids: CSAPLAGYADTQYF. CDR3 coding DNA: TGCAGTGCTCCTCTAGCGGGATACGCAGATACGCAGTATTTT.

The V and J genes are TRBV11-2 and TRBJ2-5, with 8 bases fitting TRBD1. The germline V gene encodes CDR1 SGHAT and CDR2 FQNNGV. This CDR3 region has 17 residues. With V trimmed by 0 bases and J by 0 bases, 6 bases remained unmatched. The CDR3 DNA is TGTGCCAGCAGCTTAGAAGGTAGACAGGGGTACCAAGAGACCCAGTACTTC. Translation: CASSLEGRQGYQETQYF.

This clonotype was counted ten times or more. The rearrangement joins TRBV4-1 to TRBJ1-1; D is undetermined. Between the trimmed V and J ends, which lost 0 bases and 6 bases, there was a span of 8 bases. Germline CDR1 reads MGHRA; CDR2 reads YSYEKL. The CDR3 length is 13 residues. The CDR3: CASSQEGPSEAFF. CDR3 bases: TGCGCCAGCAGCCAAGAAGGACCGTCTGAAGCTTTCTTT.

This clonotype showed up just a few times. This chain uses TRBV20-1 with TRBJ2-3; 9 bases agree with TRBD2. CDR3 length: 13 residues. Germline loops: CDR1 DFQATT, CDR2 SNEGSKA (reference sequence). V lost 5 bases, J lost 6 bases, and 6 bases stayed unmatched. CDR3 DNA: TGCAGTGCTTGGGCTAGCGGGGCCGATACGCAGTATTTT. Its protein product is CSAWASGADTQYF.

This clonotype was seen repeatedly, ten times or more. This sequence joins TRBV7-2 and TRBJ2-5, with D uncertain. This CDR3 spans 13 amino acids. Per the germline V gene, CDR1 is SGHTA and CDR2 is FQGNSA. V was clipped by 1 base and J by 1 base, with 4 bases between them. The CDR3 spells CASSLVAQETQYF. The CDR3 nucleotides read TGTGCCAGCAGCTTAGTAGCCCAAGAGACCCAGTACTTC.

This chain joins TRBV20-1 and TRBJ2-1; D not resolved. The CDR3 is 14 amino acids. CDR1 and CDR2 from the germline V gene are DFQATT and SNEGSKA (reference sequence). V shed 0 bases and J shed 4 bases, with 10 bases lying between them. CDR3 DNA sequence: TGCAGTGCTAGAGATTTCGTCAGGTACAATGAGCAGTTCTTC. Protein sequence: CSARDFVRYNEQFF.

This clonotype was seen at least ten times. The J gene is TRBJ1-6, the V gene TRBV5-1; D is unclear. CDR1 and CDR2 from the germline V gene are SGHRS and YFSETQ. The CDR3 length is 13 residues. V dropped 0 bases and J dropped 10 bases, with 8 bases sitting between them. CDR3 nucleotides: TGCGCCAGCAGCTTGGCTGGAAAGTCACCCCTCCACTTT. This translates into CASSLAGKSPLHF.